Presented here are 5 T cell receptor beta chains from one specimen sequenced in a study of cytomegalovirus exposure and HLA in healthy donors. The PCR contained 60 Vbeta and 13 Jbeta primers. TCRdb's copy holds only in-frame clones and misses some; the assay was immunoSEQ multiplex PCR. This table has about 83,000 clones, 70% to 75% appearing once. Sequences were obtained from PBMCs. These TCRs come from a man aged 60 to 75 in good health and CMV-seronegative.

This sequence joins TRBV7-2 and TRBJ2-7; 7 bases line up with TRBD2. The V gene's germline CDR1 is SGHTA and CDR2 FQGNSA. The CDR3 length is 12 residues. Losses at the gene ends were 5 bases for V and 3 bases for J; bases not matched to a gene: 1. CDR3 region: CASSGGGYEQYF. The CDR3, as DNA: TGTGCCAGCAGCGGCGGGGGCTACGAGCAGTACTTC.

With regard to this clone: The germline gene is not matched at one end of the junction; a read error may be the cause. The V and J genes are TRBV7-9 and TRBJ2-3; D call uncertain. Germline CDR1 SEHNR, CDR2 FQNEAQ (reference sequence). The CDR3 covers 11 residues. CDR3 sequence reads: CSSSHSDTQYF. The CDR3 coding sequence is TGTTCCAGCAGCCACTCTGATACGCAGTATTTT.

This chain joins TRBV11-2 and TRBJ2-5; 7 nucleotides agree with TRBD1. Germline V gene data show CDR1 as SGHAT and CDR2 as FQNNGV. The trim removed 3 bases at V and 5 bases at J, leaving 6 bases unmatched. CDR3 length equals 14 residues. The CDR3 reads CASSLVRRGETQYF. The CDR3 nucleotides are TGTGCCAGCAGCTTGGTCCGCAGGGGGGAGACCCAGTACTTC.

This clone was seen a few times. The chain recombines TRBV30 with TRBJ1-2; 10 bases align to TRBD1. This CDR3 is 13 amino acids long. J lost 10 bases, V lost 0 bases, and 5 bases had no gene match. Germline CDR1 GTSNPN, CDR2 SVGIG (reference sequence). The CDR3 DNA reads TGTGCCTGGAGTGTATCGGACAGGGGGGTCTACACCTTC. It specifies CAWSVSDRGVYTF.

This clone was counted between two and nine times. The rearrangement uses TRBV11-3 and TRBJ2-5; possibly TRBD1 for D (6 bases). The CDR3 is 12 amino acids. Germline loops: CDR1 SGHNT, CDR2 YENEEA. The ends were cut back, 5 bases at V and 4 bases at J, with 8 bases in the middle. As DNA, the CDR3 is TGTGCCAGCAGCCAGACAGGAGAGACCCAGTACTTC. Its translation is CASSQTGETQYF. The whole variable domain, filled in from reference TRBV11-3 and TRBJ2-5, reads EAGVVQSPRYKIIEKKQPVAFWCNPISGHNTLYWYLQNLGQGPELLIRYENEEAVDDSQLPKDRFSAERLKGVDSTLKIQPAELGDSAVYLCASSQTGETQYFGPGTRLLVL.